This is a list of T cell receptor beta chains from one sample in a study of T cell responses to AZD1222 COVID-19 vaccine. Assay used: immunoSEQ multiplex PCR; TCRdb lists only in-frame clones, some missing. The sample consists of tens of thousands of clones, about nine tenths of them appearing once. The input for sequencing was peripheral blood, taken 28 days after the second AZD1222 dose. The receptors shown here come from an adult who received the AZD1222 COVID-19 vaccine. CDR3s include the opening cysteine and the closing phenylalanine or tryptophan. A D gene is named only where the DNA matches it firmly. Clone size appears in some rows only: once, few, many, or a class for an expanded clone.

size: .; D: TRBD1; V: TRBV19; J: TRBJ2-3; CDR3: CASSTDRDRDTQYF; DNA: TGTGCCAGTAGTACCGACAGGGATAGGGATACGCAGTATTTT
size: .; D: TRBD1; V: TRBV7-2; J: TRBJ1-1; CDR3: CASSLGGQAGTEAFF; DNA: TGTGCCAGCAGCTTAGGCGGACAGGCGGGCACTGAAGCTTTCTTT
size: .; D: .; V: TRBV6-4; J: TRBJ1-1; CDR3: CASSETGNTEAFF; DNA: TGTGCCAGCAGTGAGACGGGGAACACTGAAGCTTTCTTT
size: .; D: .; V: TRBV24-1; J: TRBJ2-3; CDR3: CATSVGGSTDTQYF; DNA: TGTGCCACCAGTGTGGGGGGAAGCACAGATACGCAGTATTTT
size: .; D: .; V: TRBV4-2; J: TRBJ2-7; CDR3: CASSQDPKSYEQYF; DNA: TGTGCCAGCAGCCAAGACCCGAAATCCTACGAGCAGTACTTC
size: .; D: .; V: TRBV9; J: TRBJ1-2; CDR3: CASSVSGGGYTF; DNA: TGTGCCAGCAGCGTGTCGGGGGGCGGCTACACCTTC
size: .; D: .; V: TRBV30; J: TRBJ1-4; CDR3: CAWGTEKLFF; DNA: TGTGCCTGGGGGACTGAAAAACTGTTTTTT
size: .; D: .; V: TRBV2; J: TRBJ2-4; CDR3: CASSEARNIQYF; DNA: TGTGCCAGCAGTGAAGCTAGGAACATTCAGTACTTC
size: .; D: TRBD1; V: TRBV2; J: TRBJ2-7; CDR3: CASMARGQYPPYEQYF; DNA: TGTGCCAGCATGGCCAGGGGGCAATACCCTCCCTACGAGCAGTACTTC
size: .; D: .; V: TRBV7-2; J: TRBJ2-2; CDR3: CASSPPPTNTGELFF; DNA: TGTGCCAGCAGCCCCCCCCCGACGAACACCGGGGAGCTGTTTTTT
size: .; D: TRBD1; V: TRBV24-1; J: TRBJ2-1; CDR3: CATSDPGQGFTDEQFF; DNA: TGTGCCACCAGTGATCCTGGACAGGGGTTTACCGATGAGCAGTTCTTC
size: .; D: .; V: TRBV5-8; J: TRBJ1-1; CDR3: CASSRFRDRINTEAFF; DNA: TGTGCCAGCAGCCGATTCCGCGACAGGATAAACACTGAAGCTTTCTTT
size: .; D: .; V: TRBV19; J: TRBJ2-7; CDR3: CASRRQTDYEQYF; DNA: TGTGCCAGCCGCAGGCAGACCGACTACGAGCAGTACTTC
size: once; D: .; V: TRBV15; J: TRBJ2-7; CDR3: CATSRVSSPSYEQYF; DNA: TGTGCCACCAGCAGAGTCTCATCTCCGTCCTACGAGCAGTACTTC
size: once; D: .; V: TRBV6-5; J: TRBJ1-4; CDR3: CASSYAALATNEKLFF; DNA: TGTGCCAGCAGTTACGCGGCACTTGCAACTAATGAAAAACTGTTTTTT
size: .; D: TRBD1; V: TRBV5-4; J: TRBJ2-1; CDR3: CASFPGTAIYNEQFF; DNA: TGTGCCAGCTTCCCCGGGACAGCCATTTACAATGAGCAGTTCTTC